Each of the 27 T cell receptor beta chains below was sequenced from the same sample in a study of blood T cell repertoires in COVID-19. Clones were sequenced by immunoSEQ multiplex PCR, and TCRdb holds only the in-frame ones, with some missing. This table has over 200,000 clones, roughly four fifths appearing once. The sequenced sample was peripheral blood. These receptors were collected from a woman between 45 and 60 years old with active or convalescent COVID-19.

This sequence joins TRBV2 and TRBJ1-6, with D hard to call. The ends were cut back, 8 bases at V and 6 bases at J, with 17 bases in the middle. There are 15 residues in the CDR3. Looked up from germline, CDR1 is SNHLY and CDR2 is FYNNEI. The CDR3 bases are TGTGCCAGCGCTCTTCTCGGTAGGAGTAATTCACCCCTCCACTTT. It translates to CASALLGRSNSPLHF.

V is TRBV24-1 and J is TRBJ2-1; a weak D match, TRBD2 (6 bases). Germline V lookup: CDR1 KGHDR, CDR2 SFDVKD. Trimming left V 4 bases short and J 7 bases short, with 22 bases between. CDR3 length: 17 residues. CDR3 coding DNA: TGTGCCACCAGTGACAAACTCCACCTGGAGGGTAGGAATGAGCAGTTCTTC. Translating it yields CATSDKLHLEGRNEQFF.

This chain connects TRBV2 to TRBJ2-3; D perhaps matches TRBD1 (5 bases). Germline CDR1 is SNHLY and CDR2 is FYNNEI. The CDR3 runs to 15 residues. Trimming took 6 bases from V and 0 from J, leaving 13 bases between them. Written as DNA, the CDR3 is TGTGCCAGCAGCGAACAGGTTACTAGCACAGATACGCAGTATTTT. Translating it yields CASSEQVTSTDTQYF. The entire variable domain, with the rest obtained from reference TRBV2 and TRBJ2-3, is as follows: EPEVTQTPSHQVTQMGQEVILRCVPISNHLYFYWYRQILGQKVEFLVSFYNNEISEKSEIFDDQFSVERPDGSNFTLKIRSTKLEDSAMYFCASSEQVTSTDTQYFGPGTRLTVL.

The chain couples TRBV6-5 to TRBJ2-1; D uncertain. The CDR3 contains 13 residues. Germline CDR1 and CDR2: MNHEY and SVGAGI. Trimming removed 9 bases from V and 6 bases from J, with 15 bases in between. CDR3 amino acids: CASQLELRNEQFF. CDR3 nucleotide sequence: TGTGCCAGTCAACTCGAGCTCCGCAATGAGCAGTTCTTC.

The chain couples TRBV27 to TRBJ1-6, with 7 bases aligning to TRBD1. CDR1 is MNHEY and CDR2 is SMNVEV in the germline V gene (reference sequence). The V segment lost 5 bases and the J segment 7 bases; nucleotides outside the gene matches: 5. This CDR3 spans 14 amino acids. The DNA of the CDR3 is TGTGCCAGCAGTGTTGCGGGACAGAATTCACCCCTCCACTTT. It is translated as CASSVAGQNSPLHF.

This chain connects TRBV11-2 to TRBJ2-1; 10 nucleotides align to TRBD1. The V gene's germline CDR1 is SGHAT and CDR2 FQNNGV. The CDR3 is made up of 18 amino acids. Trimming at V came to 6 bases and at J to 3 bases, leaving 14 bases not matched to a gene. CDR3 nucleotide sequence: TGTGCCAGCAGTTCAGGACAGGGGGTGAGCCCCAACTACAATGAGCAGTTCTTC. Encoded protein: CASSSGQGVSPNYNEQFF. Filled out from reference TRBV11-2 and TRBJ2-1, the complete variable domain reads EAGVAQSPRYKIIEKRQSVAFWCNPISGHATLYWYQQILGQGPKLLIQFQNNGVVDDSQLPKDRFSAERLKGVDSTLKIQPAKLEDSAVYLCASSSGQGVSPNYNEQFFGPGTRLTVL.

The V call is TRBV12-3 or TRBV12-4, the J call TRBJ1-1; 7 nucleotides match TRBD1. V gave up 5 bases and J gave up 5 bases; unmatched junction bases: 5. This CDR3 comprises 13 residues. The CDR3 DNA reads as TGTGCCAGCAGTCAGGGGGTTCGGACTGAAGCTTTCTTT. Translated, it gives CASSQGVRTEAFF.

This rearrangement joins TRBV12-3 or TRBV12-4 to TRBJ1-2; 8 bases align to TRBD1. This CDR3 contains 13 residues. After removal of 5 bases from V and 6 bases from J, the junction contained 5 bases not matched to a gene. CDR3 nucleotide sequence: TGTGCCAGCAGTGCCCAGGGGGCGCATGGCTACACCTTC. This gives the protein CASSAQGAHGYTF.

This clone showed up just a few times. V gene TRBV19 combines with J gene TRBJ2-7; D is possibly TRBD1 (5 bases). This CDR3 is 13 amino acids long. V shed 4 bases and J shed 3 bases, with 10 bases lying between them. Looked up from germline, CDR1 is LNHDA and CDR2 is SQIVND (reference sequence). The DNA of the CDR3 is TGTGCCAGTAGTAACGATAGGGGCTACGAGCAGTACTTC. It yields the protein CASSNDRGYEQYF.

The chain joins TRBV6-2 or TRBV6-3 to TRBJ1-2; weak D call: TRBD1 (5 bases). Germline lookup yields CDR1 MNHEY and CDR2 SVGEGT. This CDR3 is built from 15 residues. V was cut by 5 bases and J by 8 bases, with 21 bases left in between. DNA of the CDR3: TGTGCCAGCAGTATTCACATGGACACCCGGGCGGGCTACACCTTC. It translates to CASSIHMDTRAGYTF.

A few counts support this clone. Other DNA sequences within the sample encode an identical CDR3. The chain has TRBV5-1 and TRBJ1-5; 8 nucleotides line up with TRBD1. CDR1 and CDR2 (germline): SGHRS, YFSETQ. This CDR3 is built from 14 residues. J was trimmed by 4 bases and V by 4 bases; bases with no gene match: 4. The CDR3 coding sequence is TGCGCCAGCAGCCTCGGGACAGGAAATCAGCCCCAGCATTTT. Translation: CASSLGTGNQPQHF.

V is TRBV6-6 and J is TRBJ1-2; TRBD1 agrees at 9 bases. The CDR3 is made up of 15 amino acids. Looked up from germline, CDR1 is MNHNY and CDR2 is SVGAGI (reference sequence). Trimming took 7 bases from V and 5 from J; bases not matched to a gene: 11. The DNA of the CDR3 is TGTGCCAGCACCCCCCGGGACAGGGAGTTTTATGGCTACACCTTC. Translated, it gives CASTPRDREFYGYTF.

This chain links TRBV28 with TRBJ1-4; TRBD1 agrees at 7 bases. The CDR3 consists of 15 residues. CDR1 and CDR2 (germline): MDHEN, SYDVKM. The ends lost 2 bases at V and 6 bases at J; junction bases unmatched: 6. In nucleotides, the CDR3 is TGTGCCAGCAGTTTACGATTGACAGGGTATGAAAAACTGTTTTTT. This gives the protein CASSLRLTGYEKLFF.

The chain joins TRBV7-3 to TRBJ2-3; 7 nucleotides match TRBD2. Germline-derived CDR1 and CDR2 are SGHTA and FQGTGA. This CDR3 has 14 residues. V lost 0 bases, J lost 3 bases, and 0 bases stayed unmatched. The CDR3 protein is CASSLTGRTDTQYF. CDR3 DNA sequence: TGTGCCAGCAGCTTAACCGGGAGGACAGATACGCAGTATTTT.

A single count supports this clone. The V gene is TRBV7-2, the J gene TRBJ2-2, with D possibly matching TRBD1 (5 bases). V lost 6 bases and J 0 bases, leaving 11 bases between the germline ends. CDR1 and CDR2 from the germline V gene are SGHTA and FQGNSA. This CDR3 has 15 amino acids. The DNA for the CDR3 is TGTGCCAGCAGTTCGGAACAGGCGAACACCGGGGAGCTGTTTTTT. Protein sequence: CASSSEQANTGELFF.

This chain connects TRBV6-4 to TRBJ2-1; D is uncertain. From germline, CDR1 is MRHNA and CDR2 SNTAGT. The CDR3 sequence is 13 residues long. Deletions cut 2 bases from V and 7 bases from J, with 9 bases between. The CDR3 DNA follows: TGTGCCAGCAGTGACGGTGAGGAGAATGAGCAGTTCTTC. Amino acid sequence: CASSDGEENEQFF.

This clone occurred a few times. V and J are TRBV13 and TRBJ2-2; 8 bases match TRBD1. From germline, CDR1 is PRHDT and CDR2 FYEKMQ (reference sequence). CDR3 length equals 14 residues. Losses at the gene ends were 4 bases for V and 15 bases for J; bases not matched to a gene: 13. The CDR3 nucleotides are TGTGCCAGCAGCTCTCGACAGGGGCGCCTCGGGATGTTTTTT. Residues: CASSSRQGRLGMFF.

V and J are TRBV2 and TRBJ1-2, with D possibly being TRBD1 (5 bases). Germline V gene sequence: CDR1 SNHLY, CDR2 FYNNEI. V gave up 8 bases and J gave up 4 bases, with 20 bases separating them. The CDR3 is 15 residues long. CDR3 nucleotides: TGTGCCAGCTCAGACCCAGGGATCGTTCGCTATGGCTACACCTTC. Translating it yields CASSDPGIVRYGYTF.

This sequence joins TRBV28 and TRBJ2-2, with 10 positions matching TRBD2. Trimming took 2 bases from V and 6 from J; bases not matched to a gene: 3. This CDR3 is built from 15 residues. The germline V gene encodes CDR1 MDHEN and CDR2 SYDVKM. CDR3 protein: CASSLPAGGPGELFF. The CDR3 coding sequence is TGTGCCAGCAGTTTACCAGCGGGAGGGCCCGGGGAGCTGTTTTTT.

The chain employs TRBV2 and TRBJ2-7; D is uncertain. This CDR3 is built from 11 residues. CDR1 and CDR2 from the germline V gene are SNHLY and FYNNEI. V lost 8 bases and J 0 bases, leaving 5 bases between the germline ends. This CDR3 reads CASGLSYEQYF. DNA for the CDR3: TGTGCCAGCGGCCTCTCCTACGAGCAGTACTTC.

The rearrangement links TRBV6-5 to TRBJ1-6; perhaps TRBD1 as D (5 bases). The CDR3 is 15 amino acids. The germline V gene has CDR1 MNHEY and CDR2 SVGAGI. Trimming stripped 2 bases from V and 1 base from J, with 6 bases between. CDR3 bases: TGTGCCAGCAGTTACGGGGGGTCCTATAATTCACCCCTCCACTTT. This translates into CASSYGGSYNSPLHF.

This clone appeared a single time. V usage is TRBV10-3 and J usage is TRBJ2-2; TRBD1 is a possible D gene (6 bases). Germline V gene lookup returns CDR1 ENHRY and CDR2 SYGVKD. The ends were cut back, 4 bases at V and 1 base at J, with 10 bases in the middle. The CDR3 is made up of 15 amino acids. The CDR3 DNA reads TGTGCCATCAGTGGACAACAGGGGAACACCGGGGAGCTGTTTTTT. This gives the protein CAISGQQGNTGELFF.

The chain is built from TRBV20-1 and TRBJ2-4; D uncertain. Trimming took off 3 bases at V and 0 bases at J, with 12 bases between the two ends. The CDR3 length is 15 residues. The V gene's germline CDR1 is DFQATT and CDR2 SNEGSKA (reference sequence). CDR3 sequence reads: CSASPPTGAKNIQYF. In DNA, the CDR3 is TGCAGTGCTAGTCCGCCCACGGGAGCCAAAAACATTCAGTACTTC.

The chain uses TRBV6-5 and TRBJ1-3, with D possibly matching TRBD1 (6 bases). Looked up from germline, CDR1 is MNHEY and CDR2 is SVGAGI. The germline V and J ends were trimmed by 5 bases and 0 bases, with 11 bases remaining between them. The CDR3 covers 15 residues. The CDR3, as DNA: TGTGCCAGCAGTCCTACAGGGTTCTCTGGAAACACCATATATTTT. As protein: CASSPTGFSGNTIYF.

This chain connects TRBV6-8 to TRBJ1-6; D perhaps matches TRBD1 (5 bases). The CDR3 loop spans 17 amino acids. In germline, CDR1 is MNHGY, CDR2 SAAAGT. The V gene lost 1 base and the J gene lost 4 bases, with 14 bases spanning the gap. DNA of the CDR3: TGTGCCAGCAGTTACTGGTGGACACCGCCTTATAATTCACCCCTCCACTTT. Its protein product is CASSYWWTPPYNSPLHF.

The genes are TRBV24-1 and TRBJ2-5, with TRBD1 as a possible D gene (6 bases). The germline CDR1 and CDR2 sequences are KGHDR and SFDVKD. With 1 base removed from V and 4 bases from J, the gap between germline ends came to 12 bases. The length of the CDR3 is 15 residues. CDR3 residues: CATSDLTRGGETQYF. CDR3 bases: TGTGCCACCAGTGATTTAACCAGGGGTGGAGAGACCCAGTACTTC.

The V gene is TRBV7-6, the J gene TRBJ2-5; weak D call: TRBD2 (6 bases). Trimming pared 5 bases from V and 4 bases from J, leaving 17 bases between. This CDR3 has 15 residues. CDR1 and CDR2 (germline): SGHVS, FNYEAQ. This chain's CDR3 is CASSRLVSSGETQYF. DNA for the CDR3: TGTGCCAGCAGCCGACTAGTGTCGTCCGGAGAGACCCAGTACTTC.